This is a list of T cell receptor beta chains from one sample in a study of cytomegalovirus exposure and HLA in healthy donors. Clones were read by immunoSEQ multiplex PCR, and TCRdb kept only the in-frame ones, dropping some. Of roughly 200,000 clones in the sample, about four fifths were seen once. Sequenced input: PBMCs. The origin of the receptors is a man aged 35 to 55 in good health and CMV-seropositive. CDR3s include the opening cysteine and the closing phenylalanine or tryptophan. The D gene is left open where the match is weak.

TRBD2,TRBV7-9,CASRHLAGGPDTQYF
TRBD2,TRBV7-2,CASSLSSGSIDTQYF
TRBD2,TRBV5-1,CASSPPTSVGEQFF
TRBD2,TRBV4-3,CASSQIASGSNEQFF
TRBD1,TRBV6-5,CASSYLRDRVGNEQFF
NA,TRBV27,CASSFLPGGNQPQHF
TRBD2,TRBV5-1,CASSLVAGGPNEQYF
NA,TRBV7-3,CASSLAGSNEQFF
TRBD1,TRBV7-3,CASSLHGQGAYEQYF
NA,TRBV29-1,CSAQRQNGELFF
TRBD1,TRBV7-2,CASSPGRGRGFRETQYF
NA,TRBV6-1,CASRDRGSNEKLFF
TRBD2,TRBV29-1,CSALGLAGESGELFF
NA,TRBV5-4,CASSLRGTDTQYF
TRBD2,TRBV5-6,CASIVTGTSGNTDTQYF
TRBD2,TRBV9,CASSERLAGAYNEQFF
NA,TRBV28,CASSFGLREQYF